One and the same sample provided the 32 T cell receptor beta chains below, sequenced in a study of shared clonotypes between healthy human individuals. Assay used: immunoSEQ multiplex PCR; TCRdb lists only in-frame clones, some missing. The sample yields 550,000 to 750,000 clones, roughly 95% seen once. Naive CD8 cells lacked CD45RO and underwent positive selection for CCR7, leaving out terminally differentiated effector memory CD45RA+ cells. Sequencing was done on a sample of naive CD8+ T cells sorted from blood. Source of these receptors: a woman aged 25 to 45 in good health.

The genes are TRBV27 and TRBJ2-1; D may be TRBD2 (6 bases). The V gene lost 5 bases and the J gene lost 8 bases, with 13 bases spanning the gap. CDR1 and CDR2 from the germline V gene are MNHEY and SMNVEV (reference sequence). CDR3 length: 13 residues. The CDR3 is CASSQEGRYEQFF. In DNA, the CDR3 is TGTGCCAGCAGTCAGGAGGGCAGGTATGAGCAGTTCTTC.

This clone has just a few counts. The chain couples TRBV7-9 to TRBJ2-7; 9 bases map to TRBD2. Losses at the gene ends were 1 base for V and 2 bases for J; bases not matched to a gene: 6. CDR1 and CDR2 from the germline V gene are SEHNR and FQNEAQ (reference sequence). The CDR3 totals 16 residues. CDR3 amino acids: CASSLGGTSLTYEQYF. CDR3 sequence (DNA): TGTGCCAGCAGCTTAGGAGGGACTAGCCTCACCTACGAGCAGTACTTC.

The chain links TRBV7-9 to TRBJ1-2, with D possibly being TRBD1 (5 bases). V lost 5 bases and J lost 5, with 15 bases in between. The CDR3 runs 14 residues. Germline V gene lookup returns CDR1 SEHNR and CDR2 FQNEAQ (reference sequence). CDR3 DNA: TGTGCCAGCAGCCCGGGGGAGTCTGGTTATGGCTACACCTTC. Translation: CASSPGESGYGYTF.

Points on this clone: This same CDR3 is encoded by further DNA sequences in the sample. This chain uses TRBV9 with TRBJ2-7; weak D call: TRBD2 (7 bases). Germline V gene data show CDR1 as SGDLS and CDR2 as YYNGEE. V was shortened by 0 bases and J by 2 bases, with 12 bases between the two germline ends. The length of the CDR3 is 15 residues. Here the CDR3 reads CASSVGGGDPYEQYF. The CDR3 DNA is TGTGCCAGCAGCGTAGGGGGGGGCGACCCCTACGAGCAGTACTTC.

CDR3 sequence (DNA): TGTGCCAGCTCCCTAGCGGAGAGTGTAAATGAGCAGTTCTTC. It specifies CASSLAESVNEQFF. The chain is built from TRBV27 and TRBJ2-1, with 7 positions matching TRBD2. Looked up from germline, CDR1 is MNHEY and CDR2 is SMNVEV (reference sequence). The CDR3 has 14 amino acids. V shed 8 bases and J 7 bases; nucleotides not matched to a gene: 11.

The CDR3 DNA follows: TGTGCCAGCACCATGACCCTTGTAGTAGAGAGCTCCTACAATGAGCAGTTCTTC. This gives the protein CASTMTLVVESSYNEQFF. The chain joins TRBV2 to TRBJ2-1; D remains ambiguous. CDR3 size: 18 residues. V dropped 7 bases and J dropped 0 bases, with 22 bases sitting between them. Germline V lookup: CDR1 SNHLY, CDR2 FYNNEI.

The chain combines TRBV28 with TRBJ2-7, with 7 bases fitting TRBD1. With V trimmed by 4 bases and J by 2 bases, 11 bases remained unmatched. Germline V lookup: CDR1 MDHEN, CDR2 SYDVKM. The CDR3 loop spans 16 amino acids. CDR3 sequence reads: CASSSDRQGEPYEQYF. Here the CDR3 DNA reads TGTGCCAGCAGTTCTGATCGACAGGGAGAACCCTACGAGCAGTACTTC. Full variable domain (remainder filled in from reference TRBV28 and TRBJ2-7): DVKVTQSSRYLVKRTGEKVFLECVQDMDHENMFWYRQDPGLGLRLIYFSYDVKMKEKGDIPEGYSVSREKKERFSLILESASTNQTSMYLCASSSDRQGEPYEQYFGPGTRLTVT.

As concerns this clone: Other nucleotide sequences in the sample specify the same CDR3. The chain uses TRBV9 and TRBJ2-7, with D unclear. In germline, CDR1 is SGDLS, CDR2 YYNGEE. The length of the CDR3 is 13 residues. Trimming shortened V by 3 bases and J by 2 bases, and 9 bases separated the two germline ends. This chain's CDR3 is CASSEGLAYEQYF. The CDR3 DNA reads TGTGCCAGCAGCGAAGGTTTGGCCTACGAGCAGTACTTC.

The chain combines TRBV5-1 with TRBJ1-1; D is ambiguous. The CDR3 has 14 residues. Germline CDR1 and CDR2: SGHRS and YFSETQ. V lost 4 bases, J lost 4 bases, and 14 bases lay in between. The CDR3 spells CASSPGTAGTEAFF. The CDR3 DNA sequence: TGCGCCAGCAGCCCGGGCACGGCGGGCACTGAAGCTTTCTTT.

The chain employs TRBV13 and TRBJ2-7; possibly TRBD2 for D (5 bases). The CDR3 extends over 14 amino acids. The V gene lost 0 bases and the J gene lost 2 bases, with 8 bases spanning the gap. The germline V gene encodes CDR1 PRHDT and CDR2 FYEKMQ (reference sequence). The CDR3 here is CASSLGDWPYEQYF. The CDR3 DNA reads TGTGCCAGCAGCTTAGGGGACTGGCCCTACGAGCAGTACTTC.

The chain joins TRBV28 to TRBJ2-7; 8 nucleotides agree with TRBD1. V lost 6 bases and J lost 2; bases outside the gene matches: 12. CDR3 length: 16 amino acids. Germline CDR1 MDHEN, CDR2 SYDVKM. The CDR3: CASRGHRDRSTYEQYF. CDR3 nucleotides: TGTGCCAGCAGGGGACACCGGGACAGGTCAACCTACGAGCAGTACTTC.

The rearrangement uses TRBV6-5 and TRBJ1-1; unclear D gene. The ends were cut back, 7 bases at V and 2 bases at J, with 5 bases in the middle. The CDR3 runs to 11 residues. Per the germline V gene, CDR1 is MNHEY and CDR2 is SVGAGI. The CDR3 reads CASKSNTEAFF. As DNA, the CDR3 is TGTGCCAGCAAAAGTAACACTGAAGCTTTCTTT.

The chain joins TRBV6-5 to TRBJ1-2; D uncertain. The CDR3 is 14 residues long. Trimming left V 2 bases short and J 3 bases short, with 10 bases between. Per the germline V gene, CDR1 is MNHEY and CDR2 is SVGAGI. CDR3 nucleotides: TGTGCCAGCAGTTACAGGAAGGCCTACTATGGCTACACCTTC. Its protein is CASSYRKAYYGYTF.

The chain combines TRBV1 with TRBJ2-2; TRBD2 reflects the table's D call only, with no check against the DNA. TRBV1 is marked as a pseudogene. The CDR3 contains 14 residues. The CDR3 loop reads CTSSQASITGELFF. CDR3 DNA: TGCACCAGCAGCCAAGCCTCTATCACCGGGGAGCTGTTTTTT.

This sequence joins TRBV5-4 and TRBJ2-2, with 9 nucleotides matching TRBD1. This CDR3 has 15 residues. The germline V gene has CDR1 SGHNT and CDR2 YYREEE (reference sequence). V lost 4 bases and J lost 6; bases outside the gene matches: 7. The CDR3 sequence is CASSTDRGSAGELFF. The CDR3, as DNA: TGTGCCAGCAGCACCGACAGGGGGAGTGCCGGGGAGCTGTTTTTT. Using reference TRBV5-4 and TRBJ2-2 for the parts outside the CDR3, the full variable domain is ETGVTQSPTHLIKTRGQQVTLRCSSQSGHNTVSWYQQALGQGPQFIFQYYREEENGRGNFPPRFSGLQFPNYSSELNVNALELDDSALYLCASSTDRGSAGELFFGEGSRLTVL.

The chain employs TRBV7-8 and TRBJ1-3; no clear D gene. CDR1 is SGHVS and CDR2 is FQNEAQ in the germline V gene. The CDR3 spans 14 residues. V was trimmed by 3 bases and J by 0 bases, leaving 6 bases between them. CDR3 nucleotide sequence: TGTGCCAGCAGCTTGGGCAGCTCTGGAAACACCATATATTTT. This translates into CASSLGSSGNTIYF.

V gene TRBV28 combines with J gene TRBJ1-2; D gene uncertain. Looked up from germline, CDR1 is MDHEN and CDR2 is SYDVKM. The CDR3 runs 14 residues. With 7 bases removed from V and 4 bases from J, the gap between germline ends came to 16 bases. The CDR3 coding sequence is TGTGCCAGCACAGGAAGTCGACGGGGCTATGGCTACACCTTC. This encodes CASTGSRRGYGYTF.

This clone appeared a single time. This chain joins TRBV5-6 and TRBJ2-7; TRBD1 or TRBD2 may be the D gene (5 bases each). The CDR3 runs to 17 residues. V was trimmed by 1 base and J by 4 bases, leaving 21 bases between them. Germline V gene lookup returns CDR1 SGHDT and CDR2 YYEEEE. Here the CDR3 reads CASSLMGLGELSYEQYF. DNA of the CDR3: TGTGCCAGCAGCTTGATGGGGTTGGGGGAGTTATCGTACGAGCAGTACTTC.

The rearrangement joins TRBV4-2 to TRBJ2-2; no reliable D call. Germline CDR1 reads LGHNA; CDR2 reads YNFKEQ. Trimming removed 0 bases at V and 1 base at J, with 12 bases between. The CDR3 extends over 17 amino acids. The chain's CDR3 is CASSQDSERENTGELFF. Written as DNA, the CDR3 is TGTGCCAGCAGCCAAGATAGTGAGCGAGAGAACACCGGGGAGCTGTTTTTT.

CDR3 sequence: CASSQSHPGVRRNEQFF. The DNA for the CDR3 is TGTGCCAGCAGCCAATCCCATCCGGGGGTAAGGAGGAATGAGCAGTTCTTC. The chain links TRBV4-2 to TRBJ2-1; TRBD2 might be the D (6 bases). Germline CDR1 and CDR2: LGHNA and YNFKEQ. Trimming stripped 2 bases from V and 7 bases from J, with 21 bases between. The CDR3 contains 17 residues.

This chain joins TRBV13 and TRBJ1-2; 9 bases agree with TRBD1. Trimming cost V 4 bases and J 4 bases; bases outside gene matches: 7. The CDR3 contains 15 residues. The germline gives CDR1 PRHDT, CDR2 FYEKMQ (reference sequence). CDR3 sequence: CASSSTGTGIYGYTF. The CDR3 DNA is TGTGCCAGCAGCTCGACCGGGACAGGGATCTATGGCTACACCTTC.

This clone has only one observation. The rearrangement links TRBV7-2 to TRBJ1-4; D remains unclear. V was trimmed by 0 bases and J by 8 bases, leaving 13 bases between them. This CDR3 region has 15 residues. Germline CDR1 is SGHTA and CDR2 is FQGNSA. CDR3 in DNA: TGTGCCAGCAGCTTAGCGCTTGGTACGGGCGAAAAACTGTTTTTT. It codes for CASSLALGTGEKLFF.

V usage is TRBV28 and J usage is TRBJ2-5; D could derive from TRBD1 or TRBD2 (7 bases each). Looked up from germline, CDR1 is MDHEN and CDR2 is SYDVKM. The CDR3 length is 15 residues. V gave up 1 base and J gave up 4 bases, with 13 bases separating them. The CDR3 is CASSLLAGGGETQYF. In DNA form, the CDR3 reads TGTGCCAGCAGTTTATTGGCAGGGGGGGGAGAGACCCAGTACTTC.

The V gene is TRBV25-1, the J gene TRBJ2-7; D is uncertain. Germline loops: CDR1 MGHDK, CDR2 SYGVNS. The CDR3 loop spans 12 amino acids. Between the trimmed V and J ends, which lost 3 bases and 5 bases, there was a span of 8 bases. The CDR3 sequence: CASSDFYHEQYF. CDR3 in DNA: TGTGCCAGCAGTGATTTCTACCACGAGCAGTACTTC.

This clone was observed a single time. The chain couples TRBV21-1 to TRBJ2-7; the tabulated D call, TRBD2, remains unverified against the DNA. TRBV21-1 is a documented pseudogene. This CDR3 has 14 residues. The CDR3 protein is CASSRQREAHEQYF. CDR3 DNA sequence: TGTGCCAGCAGCCGTCAGCGGGAGGCCCACGAGCAGTACTTC.

V usage is TRBV6-6 and J usage is TRBJ2-5; TRBD1 matches 8 bases. V was pared by 0 bases and J by 2 bases, with 5 bases of the junction left unmatched. Germline CDR1 is MNHNY and CDR2 is SVGAGI (reference sequence). The CDR3 extends over 16 amino acids. This CDR3 reads CASSYSQGARQETQYF. Here the CDR3 DNA reads TGTGCCAGCAGTTACTCGCAGGGGGCGAGGCAAGAGACCCAGTACTTC.

The rearrangement joins TRBV28 to TRBJ2-3; D is unclear. This CDR3 contains 15 residues. Deletions cut 6 bases from V and 3 bases from J, with 16 bases between. Germline CDR1 is MDHEN and CDR2 is SYDVKM. The CDR3 sequence is CASSPVRPGTDTQYF. CDR3 DNA sequence: TGTGCCAGCAGCCCGGTCCGGCCCGGGACAGATACGCAGTATTTT.

The chain employs TRBV27 and TRBJ2-5, with TRBD1 matching over 7 bases. The better agreement between TRBJ2-7 and the DNA end casts doubt on the J call. CDR3 length: 14 residues. Per germline, CDR1 MNHEY and CDR2 SMNVEV (reference sequence). CDR3 residues: CASSPTGSSYEQYF. The CDR3 bases are TGTGCCAGCAGCCCGACAGGGAGCTCCTACGAGCAGTACTTC.

The chain combines TRBV6-5 with TRBJ2-7, with D perhaps assigned TRBD1 or TRBD2 (5 bases each). Looked up from germline, CDR1 is MNHEY and CDR2 is SVGAGI. CDR3 size: 12 residues. Trimming removed 8 bases at V and 5 bases at J, with 13 bases between. DNA of the CDR3: TGTGCCAGCGGCCCGGGGACGGACGAGCAGTACTTC. It codes for CASGPGTDEQYF.

The rearrangement links TRBV18 to TRBJ1-1; TRBD1 might be the D (5 bases). Trimming took 6 bases from V and 7 from J, leaving 12 bases between them. Germline CDR1 and CDR2: KGHSH and LQKENI. This CDR3 has 12 residues. The CDR3 loop is CASSQGRIEAFF. The CDR3 DNA reads TGTGCCAGCTCTCAGGGTCGTATTGAAGCTTTCTTT.

The genes are TRBV6-1 and TRBJ1-1; 10 nucleotides line up with TRBD1. Germline loops: CDR1 MNHNS, CDR2 SASEGT. V shed 5 bases, J shed 2 bases, and the junction held 2 bases outside the gene matches. This CDR3 has 14 residues. Here the CDR3 DNA reads TGTGCCAGCAGTAGGGACAGGGGAAACACTGAAGCTTTCTTT. It translates to CASSRDRGNTEAFF.

The chain carries TRBV11-2 and TRBJ1-3, with 9 bases identical to TRBD1. The CDR3 covers 16 residues. CDR1 is SGHAT and CDR2 is FQNNGV in the germline V gene. With V trimmed by 5 bases and J by 4 bases, 9 bases remained unmatched. The CDR3 DNA is TGTGCCAGCAGCCTGATTAACAGGGGGCCAGGAAACACCATATATTTT. It is translated as CASSLINRGPGNTIYF. Complete variable domain (other parts from reference TRBV11-2 and TRBJ1-3): EAGVAQSPRYKIIEKRQSVAFWCNPISGHATLYWYQQILGQGPKLLIQFQNNGVVDDSQLPKDRFSAERLKGVDSTLKIQPAKLEDSAVYLCASSLINRGPGNTIYFGEGSWLTVV.